One sample yielded the 17 T cell receptor beta chains listed below, sequenced in a study of beta chain features in type 1 diabetes. The whole isolated RNA underwent reverse transcription, so sequencing captured expressed TCRB transcripts. Clones were sequenced by immunoSEQ multiplex PCR, and TCRdb holds only the in-frame ones, with some missing. The sample lists about 250,000 clones, around an eighth occurring once. The sample consisted of naive CD4+ T cells from blood. All receptors derive from a woman between 40 and 55 years old in good health.

This clone was picked up a small number of times. CDR3 sequence (DNA): TGCGCCAGCAGCTCGGAGACAGGGGGACCCTACGAGCAGTACTTC. Translation gives CASSSETGGPYEQYF. The V call is TRBV5-1, the J call TRBJ2-7; 9 bases are shared with TRBD1. The CDR3 runs 15 residues. The germline CDR1 and CDR2 sequences are SGHRS and YFSETQ. Trimming cost V 3 bases and J 2 bases; bases outside gene matches: 6.

This clone has more than one count but fewer than ten. The V call is TRBV5-1, the J call TRBJ2-5, with 9 positions matching TRBD2. Germline CDR1 is SGHRS and CDR2 is YFSETQ. CDR3 length: 18 amino acids. After removal of 3 bases from V and 7 bases from J, the junction contained 19 bases not matched to a gene. CDR3 protein: CASSSPVREGSIGGTQYF. As DNA, the CDR3 is TGCGCCAGCAGCTCCCCCGTGCGGGAGGGGAGTATAGGGGGGACCCAGTACTTC.

This clone was seen ten or more times. At one end, the junction sequence differs from germline, possibly due to a read error. This sequence joins TRBV7-2 and TRBJ2-4; D is perhaps TRBD2 (7 bases). CDR3 size: 15 residues. CDR1 and CDR2 (germline): SGHTA, FQGNSA. This CDR3 reads CASSLSPGTSYGGRF. In nucleotides, the CDR3 is TGTGCCAGCAGCCTCTCCCCCGGGACATCATACGGGGGGAGGTTC.

V is TRBV10-3 and J is TRBJ1-2, with a weak D call TRBD1 (5 bases). Trimming stripped 2 bases from V and 2 bases from J, with 12 bases between. CDR1 is ENHRY, CDR2 SYGVKD, per germline. This CDR3 has 15 amino acids. CDR3 in amino acids: CAISELGGSNYGYTF. CDR3 DNA: TGTGCCATCAGTGAGCTTGGGGGGTCCAACTATGGCTACACCTTC.

This clone appeared a few times. V gene TRBV5-4 combines with J gene TRBJ2-7; TRBD2 matches at 9 bases. V lost 0 bases and J lost 0; bases outside the gene matches: 7. Germline lookup yields CDR1 SGHNT and CDR2 YYREEE (reference sequence). CDR3 length: 17 residues. The CDR3: CASSLGPKRGVSYEQYF. DNA for the CDR3: TGTGCCAGCAGCTTGGGGCCTAAGCGGGGGGTCTCCTACGAGCAGTACTTC.

The chain is built from TRBV5-1 and TRBJ1-2, with TRBD1 matching over 11 bases. The CDR3 totals 16 residues. V lost 0 bases and J lost 7; bases outside the gene matches: 8. Germline V gene lookup returns CDR1 SGHRS and CDR2 YFSETQ. The CDR3 DNA is TGCGCCAGCAGCTTGGCCTCCCAAGGGACAGGGGGTGGCTACACCTTC. Protein: CASSLASQGTGGGYTF.

This clone was detected only a few times. V and J are TRBV5-4 and TRBJ2-6, with D maybe TRBD1 (5 bases). Trimming left V 4 bases short and J 1 base short, with 21 bases between. The CDR3 contains 19 residues. Germline-derived CDR1 and CDR2 are SGHNT and YYREEE (reference sequence). CDR3 residues: CASSQDLQGWASGANVLTF. CDR3 in DNA: TGTGCCAGCAGCCAAGATCTGCAGGGTTGGGCTTCTGGGGCCAACGTCCTGACTTTC.

V gene TRBV5-8 combines with J gene TRBJ2-2; D uncertain. Between the trimmed V and J ends, which lost 10 bases and 7 bases, there was a span of 14 bases. In germline, CDR1 is SGHTS, CDR2 YDEGEE. This CDR3 spans 12 amino acids. Here the CDR3 reads CAGEETGGELFF. In nucleotides, the CDR3 is TGTGCCGGAGAGGAGACGGGCGGGGAGCTGTTTTTT.

The chain has TRBV19 and TRBJ1-5, with D uncertain. From germline, CDR1 is LNHDA and CDR2 SQIVND (reference sequence). The CDR3 totals 13 residues. V lost 6 bases, J lost 4 bases, and 10 bases lay in between. CDR3: CASSSTVNQPQHF. The CDR3, as DNA: TGTGCCAGTAGCTCCACAGTTAATCAGCCCCAGCATTTT.

This clone was counted a few times. J is TRBJ2-5 and V is TRBV18, with TRBD2 as a possible D gene (6 bases). V lost 0 bases and J lost 7, with 18 bases in between. This CDR3 is 16 amino acids long. CDR1 is KGHSH and CDR2 is LQKENI in the germline V gene. The CDR3 here is CASSPPRDSQEGTQYF. The CDR3 DNA reads TGTGCCAGCTCACCACCCCGGGACTCCCAGGAGGGGACCCAGTACTTC.

This sequence joins TRBV7-8 and TRBJ2-7; 9 bases match TRBD2. There are 16 residues in the CDR3. Losses at the gene ends were 0 bases for V and 0 bases for J; bases not matched to a gene: 3. Germline V CDR1 and CDR2: SGHVS, FQNEAQ. The CDR3 protein is CASSLAEAGGSYEQYF. For the CDR3, the DNA is TGTGCCAGCAGCTTAGCCGAAGCGGGGGGCTCCTACGAGCAGTACTTC.

The chain employs TRBV9 and TRBJ1-2, with 9 bases identical to TRBD1. Germline V lookup: CDR1 SGDLS, CDR2 YYNGEE. Germline trimming cut 0 bases from V and 8 bases from J; bases unmatched to any gene: 26. The CDR3 sequence is 21 residues long. The CDR3 DNA sequence: TGTGCCAGCAGCGTAGACGGGCTTGCCTTGGCTGGGCGGACAGGGGTGGGCGGCTACACCTTC. Protein sequence: CASSVDGLALAGRTGVGGYTF.

This clone was counted a few times. The chain has TRBV5-1 and TRBJ2-5; TRBD2 matches 7 bases. J gave up 2 bases and V 5 bases, and 6 bases lay outside the gene matches. Germline CDR1 reads SGHRS; CDR2 reads YFSETQ. The CDR3 has 14 residues. Here the CDR3 reads CASRKGLPQETQYF. The DNA for the CDR3 is TGCGCCAGCAGAAAGGGACTACCACAAGAGACCCAGTACTTC. Together with reference TRBV5-1 and TRBJ2-5, the CDR3 gives the full variable domain: KAGVTQTPRYLIKTRGQQVTLSCSPISGHRSVSWYQQTPGQGLQFLFEYFSETQRNKGNFPGRFSGRQFSNSRSEMNVSTLELGDSALYLCASRKGLPQETQYFGPGTRLLVL.

The chain carries TRBV5-4 and TRBJ1-2; D gene uncertain. Trimming left V 4 bases short and J 6 bases short, with 13 bases between. There are 13 residues in the CDR3. Germline CDR1 SGHNT, CDR2 YYREEE (reference sequence). Here the CDR3 reads CASSRRGRDGYTF. CDR3 DNA sequence: TGTGCCAGCAGCCGTCGGGGAAGGGATGGCTACACCTTC.

The chain uses TRBV12-5 and TRBJ2-2; 9 bases match TRBD2. The V segment lost 7 bases and the J segment 1 base; nucleotides outside the gene matches: 13. This CDR3 spans 18 amino acids. The germline V gene encodes CDR1 LGHNT and CDR2 FRNRAP. CDR3 in amino acids: CASAPGRGGRLNTGELFF. The CDR3 region has the DNA TGTGCTAGTGCACCTGGGCGGGGGGGCCGCCTGAACACCGGGGAGCTGTTTTTT.

V gene TRBV7-9 combines with J gene TRBJ2-3; TRBD1 agrees at 7 bases. With 2 bases clipped from V and 5 bases from J, the junction kept 10 bases outside the gene matches. This CDR3 is built from 16 residues. Germline assignment: CDR1 SEHNR and CDR2 FQNEAQ (reference sequence). The CDR3 bases are TGTGCCAGCAGCTTACTCCTAGGACAGGCGAGAGATACGCAGTATTTT. It is translated as CASSLLLGQARDTQYF.

This chain connects TRBV5-1 to TRBJ1-1, with TRBD1 as a possible D gene (5 bases). V dropped 2 bases and J dropped 1 base, with 9 bases sitting between them. CDR3 length: 14 amino acids. The germline CDR1 and CDR2 sequences are SGHRS and YFSETQ. The DNA for the CDR3 is TGCGCCAGCAGCTTCCAGGGCGAGAACACTGAAGCTTTCTTT. Its protein is CASSFQGENTEAFF.